This T cell receptor beta chain was captured in a study of T-cell reconstitution after alpha-beta-depleted transplantation in children. This clonotype has ten or more counts. Its antigen is still unknown. Germline lookup yields CDR1 MGHRA and CDR2 YSYEKL. With 6 bases clipped from V and 4 bases from J, the junction kept 6 bases outside the gene matches. The CDR3 totals 15 residues. General study results and limits: Counts and diversity of T cells one year after transplant came mostly from newly produced T cells. Where some patients showed high TCRbeta diversity at day 60, it came from recipient T cells and thymic progenitors that had survived. The study reportedly traced alpha-beta T cells about two months after transplant to several hundred expanded graft clones.

Unique molecular identifiers were incorporated during preparation of the TCRbeta library. TCRdb passed the PCR reads through MiXCR, listing each CDR3 protein once. This sample has 700,000 to 950,000 distinct CDR3 sequences, with roughly 15% found just once. V usage is TRBV4-1 and J usage is TRBJ2-1; 10 nucleotides line up with TRBD2. This sequence was found in a male patient younger than 18 who had a stem cell transplant for acute lymphoblastic leukemia, so the T cells may come from the graft donor. Sample: PBMCs, mostly from graft donor cells, taken 360 days after TCRalphabeta/CD19-depleted stem cell transplant. The CDR3 bases are TGCGCCAGCAGGGTTCTAGCGGGGGCTTACAATGAGCAGTTCTTC. The encoded protein is CASRVLAGAYNEQFF.